The source of this TCR beta chain is a study of T cell repertoires in cytomegalovirus infection. As for the study in general: Based on public TCR beta signatures, there were indications of CMV infection and of a matching HLA type.

This clonotype was picked up many times. The antigen is not known. Study conclusions and caveats: CMV-specific TCR beta clonotypes restricted by HLA-C dominated the ex vivo response. Summed public TCR beta family frequency identified CMV carriers bearing the relevant HLA.

This CDR3 spans 14 amino acids. The germline V and J ends were trimmed by 6 bases and 3 bases, with 14 bases remaining between them. Germline CDR1 and CDR2: MDHEN and SYDVKM. TCRdb reprocessed the reads with MiXCR, giving one entry per CDR3 protein. The sample shows about 140,000 distinct CDR3 sequences, roughly 6% of them seen only once. This rearrangement joins TRBV28 to TRBJ1-1; D is ambiguous. What was sequenced was PBMCs. The TCR was taken from a human donor in good health (CMV status not recorded). Some clones in this sample may be carry-over from other donors' samples. This chain's CDR3 is CASRVWGVDTEAFF. The CDR3 nucleotides are TGTGCCAGCAGAGTATGGGGTGTAGACACTGAAGCTTTCTTT. The entire variable domain, with the rest obtained from reference TRBV28 and TRBJ1-1, is as follows: DVKVTQSSRYLVKRTGEKVFLECVQDMDHENMFWYRQDPGLGLRLIYFSYDVKMKEKGDIPEGYSVSREKKERFSLILESASTNQTSMYLCASRVWGVDTEAFFGQGTRLTVV.